The TCR beta chain under discussion was sequenced for a study of CD8+CD57+ T cells in acquired aplastic anemia. The length of the CDR3 is 14 residues. V lost 7 bases to trimming and J lost 2 bases, with 12 bases between them. This clonotype was seen many times. For CDR3 and TCR beta VDJ profiling, genomic DNA was the template used. In TCRdb, the reads were re-called with MiXCR into one record per CDR3 protein. This sample has 80,000 or so distinct CDR3 sequences, with approximately 45% found just once. The chain uses TRBV12-3 or TRBV12-4 and TRBJ1-5, with D hard to call. The receptor was isolated from a human donor in good health, serving as a control. Source material: sorted CD4+, CD8+, or CD8+CD57+ T cells (not recorded which) from PBMCs. As DNA, the CDR3 is TGTGCCAGCAAGGTCCTCGGGGGCAATCAGCCCCAGCATTTT. The encoded protein is CASKVLGGNQPQHF.